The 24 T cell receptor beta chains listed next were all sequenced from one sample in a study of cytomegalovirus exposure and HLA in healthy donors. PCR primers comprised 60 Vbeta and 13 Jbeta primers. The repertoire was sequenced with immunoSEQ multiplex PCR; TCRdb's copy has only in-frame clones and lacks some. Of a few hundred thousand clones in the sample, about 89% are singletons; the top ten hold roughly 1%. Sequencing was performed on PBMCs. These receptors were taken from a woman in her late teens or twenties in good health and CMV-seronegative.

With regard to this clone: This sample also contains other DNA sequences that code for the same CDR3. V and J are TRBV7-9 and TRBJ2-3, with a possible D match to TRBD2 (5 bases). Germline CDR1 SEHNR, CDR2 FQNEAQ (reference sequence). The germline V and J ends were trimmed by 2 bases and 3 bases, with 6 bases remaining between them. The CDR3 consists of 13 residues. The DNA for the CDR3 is TGTGCCAGCAGCTTATCGGGAACAGATACGCAGTATTTT. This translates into CASSLSGTDTQYF.

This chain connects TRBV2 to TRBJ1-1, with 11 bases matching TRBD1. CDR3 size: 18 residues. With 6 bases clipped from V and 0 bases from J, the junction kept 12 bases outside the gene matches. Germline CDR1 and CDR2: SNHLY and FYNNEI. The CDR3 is CASSSDRDRGNLNTEAFF. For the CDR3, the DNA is TGTGCCAGCAGCTCAGACCGGGACAGGGGGAATCTGAACACTGAAGCTTTCTTT.

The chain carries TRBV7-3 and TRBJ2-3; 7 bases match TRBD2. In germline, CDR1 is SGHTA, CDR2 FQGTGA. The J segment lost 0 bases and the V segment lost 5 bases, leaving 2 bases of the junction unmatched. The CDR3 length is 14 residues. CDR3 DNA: TGTGCCAGCAGCCTTAGCGGGAGCACAGATACGCAGTATTTT. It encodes CASSLSGSTDTQYF.

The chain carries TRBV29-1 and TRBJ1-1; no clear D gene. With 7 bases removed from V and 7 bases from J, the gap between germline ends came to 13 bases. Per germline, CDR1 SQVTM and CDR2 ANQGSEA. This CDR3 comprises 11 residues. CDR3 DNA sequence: TGCAGCGCCGCAACAGCGGTTGAAGCTTTCTTT. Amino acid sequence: CSAATAVEAFF. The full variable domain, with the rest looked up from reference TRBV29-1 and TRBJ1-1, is SAVISQKPSRDICQRGTSLTIQCQVDSQVTMMFWYRQQPGQSLTLIATANQGSEATYESGFVIDKFPISRPNLTFSTLTVSNMSPEDSSIYLCSAATAVEAFFGQGTRLTVV.

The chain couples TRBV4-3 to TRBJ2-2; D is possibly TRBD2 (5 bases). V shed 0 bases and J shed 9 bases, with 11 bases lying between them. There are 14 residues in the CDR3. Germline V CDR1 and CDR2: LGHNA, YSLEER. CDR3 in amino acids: CASSQDRGSWELFF. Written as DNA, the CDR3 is TGCGCCAGCAGCCAAGATCGCGGGTCGTGGGAGCTGTTTTTT.

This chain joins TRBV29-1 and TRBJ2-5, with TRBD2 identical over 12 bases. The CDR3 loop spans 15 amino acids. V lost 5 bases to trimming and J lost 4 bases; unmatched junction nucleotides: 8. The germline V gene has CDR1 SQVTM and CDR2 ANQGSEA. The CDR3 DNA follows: TGCAGCGTTTTAAATCCGGGACTAGCGGGAGAGACCCAGTACTTC. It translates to CSVLNPGLAGETQYF.

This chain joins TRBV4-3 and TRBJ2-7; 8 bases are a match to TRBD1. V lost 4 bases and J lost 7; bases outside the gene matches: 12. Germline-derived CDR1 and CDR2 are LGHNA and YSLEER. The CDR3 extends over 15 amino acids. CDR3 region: CASSPGGAGVEEQYF. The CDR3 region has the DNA TGCGCCAGCAGCCCAGGGGGCGCTGGGGTCGAAGAGCAGTACTTC.

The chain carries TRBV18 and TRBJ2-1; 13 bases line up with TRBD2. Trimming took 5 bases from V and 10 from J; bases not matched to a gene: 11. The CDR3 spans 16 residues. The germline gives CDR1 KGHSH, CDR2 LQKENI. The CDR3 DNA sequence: TGTGCCAGCTCAATTGGAACTAGCGGGGGGGCCAAAGAGCAGTTCTTC. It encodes CASSIGTSGGAKEQFF.

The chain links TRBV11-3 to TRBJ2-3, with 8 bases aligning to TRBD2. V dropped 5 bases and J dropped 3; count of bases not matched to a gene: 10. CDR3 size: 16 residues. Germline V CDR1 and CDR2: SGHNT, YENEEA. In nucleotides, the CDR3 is TGTGCCAGCAGCGGTCGGGCGGGGGGTTTAACAGATACGCAGTATTTT. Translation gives CASSGRAGGLTDTQYF.

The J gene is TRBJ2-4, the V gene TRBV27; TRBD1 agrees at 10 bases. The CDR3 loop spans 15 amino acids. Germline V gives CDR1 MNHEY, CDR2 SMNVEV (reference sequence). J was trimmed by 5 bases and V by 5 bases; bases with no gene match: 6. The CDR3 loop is CASSEWTGGENIQYF. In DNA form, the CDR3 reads TGTGCCAGCAGTGAATGGACAGGGGGTGAAAACATTCAGTACTTC.

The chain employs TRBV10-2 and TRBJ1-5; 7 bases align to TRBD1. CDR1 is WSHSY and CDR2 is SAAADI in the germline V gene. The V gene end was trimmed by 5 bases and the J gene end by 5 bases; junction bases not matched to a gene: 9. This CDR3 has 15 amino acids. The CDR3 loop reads CASSFTGAVYQPQHF. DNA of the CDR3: TGCGCCAGCAGTTTTACAGGGGCCGTATATCAGCCCCAGCATTTT.

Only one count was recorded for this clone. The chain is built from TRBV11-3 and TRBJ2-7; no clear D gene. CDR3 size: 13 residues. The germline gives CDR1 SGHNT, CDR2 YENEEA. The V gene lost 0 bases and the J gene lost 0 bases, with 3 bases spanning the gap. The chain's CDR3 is CASSLDYSYEQYF. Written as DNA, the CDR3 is TGTGCCAGCAGCTTAGACTACTCCTACGAGCAGTACTTC.

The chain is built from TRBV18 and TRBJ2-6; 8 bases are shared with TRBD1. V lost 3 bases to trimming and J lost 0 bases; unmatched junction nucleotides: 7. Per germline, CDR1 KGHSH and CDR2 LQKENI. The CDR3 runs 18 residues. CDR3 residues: CASSPGQGSPSGANVLTF. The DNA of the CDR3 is TGTGCCAGCTCACCTGGACAGGGATCCCCCTCTGGGGCCAACGTCCTGACTTTC.

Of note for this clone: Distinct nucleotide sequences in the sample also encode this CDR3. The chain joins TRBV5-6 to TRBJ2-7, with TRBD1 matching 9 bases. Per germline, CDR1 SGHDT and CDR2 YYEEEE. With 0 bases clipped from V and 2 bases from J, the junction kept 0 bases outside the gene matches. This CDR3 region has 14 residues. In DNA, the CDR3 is TGTGCCAGCAGCTTGGGGACAGGGGCCTACGAGCAGTACTTC. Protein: CASSLGTGAYEQYF.

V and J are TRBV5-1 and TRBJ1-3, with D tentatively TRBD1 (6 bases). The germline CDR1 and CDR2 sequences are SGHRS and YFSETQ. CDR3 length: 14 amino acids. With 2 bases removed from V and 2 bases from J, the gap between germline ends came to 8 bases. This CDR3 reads CASSLQGTGNTIYF. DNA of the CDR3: TGCGCCAGCAGCTTACAGGGCACTGGAAACACCATATATTTT.

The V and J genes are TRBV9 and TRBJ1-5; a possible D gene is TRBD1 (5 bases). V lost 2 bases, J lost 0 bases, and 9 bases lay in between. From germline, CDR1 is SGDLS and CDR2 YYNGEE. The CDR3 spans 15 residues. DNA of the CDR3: TGTGCCAGCAGCGTCAGGGATGGTAGCAATCAGCCCCAGCATTTT. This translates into CASSVRDGSNQPQHF.

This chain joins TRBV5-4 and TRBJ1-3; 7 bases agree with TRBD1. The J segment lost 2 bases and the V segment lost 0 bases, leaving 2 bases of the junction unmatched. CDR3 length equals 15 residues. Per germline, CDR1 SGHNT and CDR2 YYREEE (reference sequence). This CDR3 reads CASSLGGTAGNTIYF. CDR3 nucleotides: TGTGCCAGCAGCTTGGGAGGGACAGCTGGAAACACCATATATTTT.

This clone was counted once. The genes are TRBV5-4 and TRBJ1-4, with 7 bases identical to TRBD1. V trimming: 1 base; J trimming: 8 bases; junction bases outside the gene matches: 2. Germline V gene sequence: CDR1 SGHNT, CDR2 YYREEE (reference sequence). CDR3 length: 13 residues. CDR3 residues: CASSLRGREKLFF. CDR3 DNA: TGTGCCAGCAGCTTGAGGGGGCGCGAAAAACTGTTTTTT.

This CDR3 reads CASSLRSWLADFTGELFF. CDR3 nucleotides: TGTGCCAGCAGCTTACGGTCTTGGCTAGCGGACTTCACCGGGGAGCTGTTTTTT. The chain uses TRBV11-2 and TRBJ2-2, with 7 bases fitting TRBD2. The germline gives CDR1 SGHAT, CDR2 FQNNGV. There are 18 residues in the CDR3. The trim removed 2 bases at V and 4 bases at J, leaving 13 bases unmatched.

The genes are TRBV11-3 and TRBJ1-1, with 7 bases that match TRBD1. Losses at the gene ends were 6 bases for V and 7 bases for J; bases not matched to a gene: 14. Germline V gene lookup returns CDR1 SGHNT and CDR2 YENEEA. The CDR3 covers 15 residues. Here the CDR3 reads CASSYAGQIGGEAFF. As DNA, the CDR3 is TGTGCCAGCAGTTATGCGGGACAGATAGGAGGTGAAGCTTTCTTT. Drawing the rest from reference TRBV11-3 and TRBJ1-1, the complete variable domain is EAGVVQSPRYKIIEKKQPVAFWCNPISGHNTLYWYLQNLGQGPELLIRYENEEAVDDSQLPKDRFSAERLKGVDSTLKIQPAELGDSAVYLCASSYAGQIGGEAFFGQGTRLTVV.

The CDR3 nucleotides read TGTGCCAGCAGCTTATTTGGCGGGAGGGGTCTCGAGCAGTACTTC. Translation gives CASSLFGGRGLEQYF. The rearrangement links TRBV11-3 to TRBJ2-7, with 9 bases lining up with TRBD2. CDR3 size: 15 residues. Germline CDR1 is SGHNT and CDR2 is YENEEA. V lost 2 bases to trimming and J lost 6 bases; unmatched junction nucleotides: 8. Full variable domain (missing parts from reference TRBV11-3 and TRBJ2-7): EAGVVQSPRYKIIEKKQPVAFWCNPISGHNTLYWYLQNLGQGPELLIRYENEEAVDDSQLPKDRFSAERLKGVDSTLKIQPAELGDSAVYLCASSLFGGRGLEQYFGPGTRLTVT.

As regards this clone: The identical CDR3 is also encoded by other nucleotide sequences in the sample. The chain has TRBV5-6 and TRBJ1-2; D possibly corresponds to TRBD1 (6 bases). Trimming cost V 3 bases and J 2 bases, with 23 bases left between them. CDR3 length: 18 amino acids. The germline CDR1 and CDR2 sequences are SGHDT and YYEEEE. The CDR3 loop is CASSSNLAGVGINYGYTF. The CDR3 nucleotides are TGTGCCAGCAGCTCGAATTTGGCAGGGGTCGGCATAAACTATGGCTACACCTTC.

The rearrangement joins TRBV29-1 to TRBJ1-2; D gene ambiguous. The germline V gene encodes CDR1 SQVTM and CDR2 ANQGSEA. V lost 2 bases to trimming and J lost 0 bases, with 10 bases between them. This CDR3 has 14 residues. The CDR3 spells CSVETGVANYGYTF. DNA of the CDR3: TGCAGCGTTGAAACCGGAGTAGCTAACTATGGCTACACCTTC.

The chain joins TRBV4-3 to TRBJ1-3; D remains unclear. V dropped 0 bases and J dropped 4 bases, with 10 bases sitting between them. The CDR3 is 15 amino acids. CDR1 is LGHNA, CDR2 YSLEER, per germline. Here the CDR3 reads CASSQDEWAGNTIYF. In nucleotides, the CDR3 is TGCGCCAGCAGCCAAGATGAATGGGCAGGAAACACCATATATTTT.